The 22 T cell receptor beta chains below come from one sample, sequenced in a study of T cells in Graves' hyperthyroidism and ophthalmopathy. The TCR beta CDR3 regions underwent amplification using RNA transcripts as the source. The TCR CDR3 first-round RT-PCR relied on the HTBI primer set. TCRdb reprocessed the multiplex PCR reads with MiXCR, giving one entry per CDR3 protein. The profile covers about half a million distinct CDR3 sequences, with around 20% appearing a single time and over 45% taken by the ten largest. The sample comprised blood. The receptors were sampled from a man in his forties with Graves' ophthalmopathy.

Ten or more counts support this clonotype. The chain is built from TRBV12-3 or TRBV12-4 and TRBJ1-5; D call uncertain. CDR3 length: 15 amino acids. V lost 1 base and J lost 5, with 12 bases in between. The CDR3 region has the DNA TGTGCCAGCAGTTTAGGGGCGTCGGGATATCAGCCCCAGCATTTT. This sequence encodes CASSLGASGYQPQHF.

This clonotype was counted many times. The chain joins TRBV11-2 to TRBJ1-2; no firm D call. Germline V CDR1 and CDR2: SGHAT, FQNNGV. Trimming stripped 1 base from V and 3 bases from J, with 6 bases between. This CDR3 is built from 13 residues. CDR3 in DNA: TGTGCCAGCAGCTTAGGGCAGGACTATGGCTACACCTTC. Translated: CASSLGQDYGYTF.

This clonotype was picked up a small number of times. The chain carries TRBV5-1 and TRBJ2-3; D ambiguous. CDR3 size: 15 residues. Germline CDR1 SGHRS, CDR2 YFSETQ. V was cut by 4 bases and J by 0 bases, with 12 bases left in between. Written as DNA, the CDR3 is TGCGCCAGCAGCGGCAGCGCTACTAGCACAGATACGCAGTATTTT. This gives the protein CASSGSATSTDTQYF. Variable domain in full (rest from reference TRBV5-1 and TRBJ2-3): KAGVTQTPRYLIKTRGQQVTLSCSPISGHRSVSWYQQTPGQGLQFLFEYFSETQRNKGNFPGRFSGRQFSNSRSEMNVSTLELGDSALYLCASSGSATSTDTQYFGPGTRLTVL.

The V call is TRBV6-2 or TRBV6-3, the J call TRBJ1-3; D not certain. This CDR3 spans 14 amino acids. With 8 bases removed from V and 0 bases from J, the gap between germline ends came to 11 bases. The germline V gene has CDR1 MNHEY and CDR2 SVGEGT. The chain's CDR3 is CASHSRNSGNTIYF. DNA of the CDR3: TGTGCCAGCCATTCGAGGAACTCTGGAAACACCATATATTTT.

This clonotype was detected only a few times. V usage is TRBV5-1 and J usage is TRBJ2-2; 11 nucleotides agree with TRBD2. The V segment lost 4 bases and the J segment 2 bases; nucleotides outside the gene matches: 7. The CDR3 extends over 17 amino acids. Germline V gives CDR1 SGHRS, CDR2 YFSETQ. The CDR3 region has the DNA TGCGCCAGCAGCCGGGGACTAGCGGCCCCTAACACCGGGGAGCTGTTTTTT. This codes for CASSRGLAAPNTGELFF.

The gene calls are TRBV20-1 and TRBJ1-2, with a tentative D call TRBD1 (6 bases). The germline V gene has CDR1 DFQATT and CDR2 SNEGSKA (reference sequence). V was clipped by 1 base and J by 4 bases, with 13 bases between them. This CDR3 comprises 14 residues. This CDR3 reads CSARGPGATYGYTF. In nucleotides, the CDR3 is TGCAGTGCTAGAGGTCCAGGGGCAACCTATGGCTACACCTTC.

This clonotype turned up a few times. The chain employs TRBV27 and TRBJ2-7; 13 bases are a match to TRBD2. The CDR3 is made up of 14 amino acids. With V trimmed by 8 bases and J by 7 bases, 8 bases remained unmatched. CDR1 is MNHEY and CDR2 is SMNVEV in the germline V gene (reference sequence). CDR3: CASWTSGSLWEQYF. The DNA for the CDR3 is TGTGCCAGCTGGACTAGCGGGAGCCTTTGGGAGCAGTACTTC.

This clonotype has more than one count but fewer than ten. This chain joins TRBV12-3 or TRBV12-4 and TRBJ1-2, with D possibly TRBD1 on 5 matching bases. Trimming cost V 7 bases and J 3 bases, with 12 bases left between them. The CDR3 is made up of 13 amino acids. The CDR3 DNA reads TGTGCCAGCACTACCGCAGGGCACTATGGCTACACCTTC. Its protein product is CASTTAGHYGYTF.

There are a few counts of this clonotype. The chain has TRBV28 and TRBJ2-1; D may be TRBD2 (5 bases). The CDR3 is 15 residues long. Trimming took 6 bases from V and 0 from J, leaving 12 bases between them. Germline lookup yields CDR1 MDHEN and CDR2 SYDVKM. The CDR3 loop is CASSDSARSYNEQFF. Written as DNA, the CDR3 is TGTGCCAGCAGCGATAGCGCCCGCTCCTACAATGAGCAGTTCTTC.

This clonotype was detected a few times. The CDR3 region has the DNA TGTGCCAGTAGTGGAGAGGGGGGCCAAGAGACCCAGTACTTC. It codes for CASSGEGGQETQYF. This rearrangement joins TRBV19 to TRBJ2-5; D is possibly TRBD1 or TRBD2 (6 bases each). Between the trimmed V and J ends, which lost 5 bases and 1 base, there was a span of 11 bases. The CDR3 consists of 14 residues. In germline, CDR1 is LNHDA, CDR2 SQIVND (reference sequence).

This chain links TRBV27 with TRBJ2-7; 14 bases are shared with TRBD2. V shed 4 bases and J 8 bases; nucleotides not matched to a gene: 7. Per the germline V gene, CDR1 is MNHEY and CDR2 is SMNVEV (reference sequence). CDR3 size: 15 residues. The CDR3 nucleotides are TGTGCCAGCAGTTGGACTAGCGGGGGGCCCTCCCAGCAGTACTTC. This sequence encodes CASSWTSGGPSQQYF.

The sample holds many counts of this clonotype. V gene TRBV11-2 combines with J gene TRBJ2-1; D not certain. From germline, CDR1 is SGHAT and CDR2 FQNNGV. The ends were cut back, 5 bases at V and 5 bases at J, with 13 bases in the middle. The CDR3 has 14 residues. CDR3 amino acids: CASSRWATNNEQFF. The CDR3 DNA reads as TGTGCCAGCAGCCGGTGGGCGACCAACAATGAGCAGTTCTTC.

This clonotype was found many times. This chain joins TRBV2 and TRBJ2-1; tentatively, D is TRBD1 (6 bases). Germline V gene data show CDR1 as SNHLY and CDR2 as FYNNEI. The CDR3 length is 15 residues. V was shortened by 6 bases and J by 6 bases, with 18 bases between the two germline ends. The CDR3 DNA reads TGTGCCAGCAGCTACGGGACATCGAGGATCAATGAGCAGTTCTTC. Protein product: CASSYGTSRINEQFF.

This clonotype was seen repeatedly, ten times or more. This chain links TRBV29-1 with TRBJ2-7; the match to TRBD1 covers 8 bases. This CDR3 contains 11 residues. The junction had 5 bases not matched to a gene; V was cut back by 7 bases and J by 6 bases. From germline, CDR1 is SQVTM and CDR2 ANQGSEA. CDR3 bases: TGCAGCGCCACGACAGGGGCCGAGCAGTACTTC. Amino acid sequence: CSATTGAEQYF.

This clonotype was observed a few times. The CDR3 loop is CASRRTGGNFEQFF. The CDR3 DNA sequence: TGTGCCAGCAGAAGGACAGGGGGCAATTTTGAGCAGTTCTTC. The V call is TRBV27, the J call TRBJ2-1; 11 bases match TRBD1. The germline V gene has CDR1 MNHEY and CDR2 SMNVEV (reference sequence). The V segment lost 6 bases and the J segment 9 bases; nucleotides outside the gene matches: 7. The CDR3 length is 14 residues.

CDR3 protein: CASSYRLDRLAGEYEQYF. The CDR3, as DNA: TGTGCCAGCAGCTACCGCCTAGATAGACTAGCGGGAGAGTACGAGCAGTACTTC. The chain uses TRBV6-2 or TRBV6-3 and TRBJ2-7; 12 bases are shared with TRBD2. The CDR3 is 18 residues long. Unmatched junction bases numbered 16, after V lost 6 bases and J lost 4 bases. Germline CDR1 and CDR2: MNHEY and SVGEGT.

This CDR3 is CSARGGGSLTKNIQYF. The CDR3 DNA reads as TGCAGTGCTAGAGGAGGGGGAAGTTTAACCAAAAACATTCAGTACTTC. The genes are TRBV20-1 and TRBJ2-4; tentatively, D is TRBD1 (6 bases). The CDR3 has 16 amino acids. Per germline, CDR1 DFQATT and CDR2 SNEGSKA (reference sequence). V was trimmed by 1 base and J by 2 bases, leaving 15 bases between them.

This clonotype was seen ten or more times. The chain links TRBV27 to TRBJ2-7, with 11 nucleotides matching TRBD1. The V segment lost 7 bases and the J segment 3 bases; nucleotides outside the gene matches: 8. The CDR3 runs to 15 residues. Germline values: CDR1 MNHEY, CDR2 SMNVEV (reference sequence). The CDR3 DNA reads as TGTGCCAGCAAACCGGGACAGGGGGTTCACTACGAGCAGTACTTC. It is translated as CASKPGQGVHYEQYF.

The rearrangement links TRBV3-1 to TRBJ1-4; tentative D call: TRBD1 (6 bases). The V gene's germline CDR1 is LGHDT and CDR2 YNNKEL (reference sequence). The length of the CDR3 is 15 residues. The V and J ends lost 5 bases and 7 bases respectively, with 17 bases between them. In nucleotides, the CDR3 is TGTGCCAGCAGCTTAGATATGGGGGGCTTTGAAAAACTGTTTTTT. Translating gives CASSLDMGGFEKLFF.

In its sample, this clonotype was seen a few times. The J gene is TRBJ1-5, the V gene TRBV6-1, with D possibly TRBD1 on 5 matching bases. This CDR3 spans 16 amino acids. Germline V lookup: CDR1 MNHNS, CDR2 SASEGT. Trimming left V 11 bases short and J 1 base short, with 21 bases between. The CDR3 spells CAVGGREVWSNQPQHF. DNA for the CDR3: TGTGCCGTTGGGGGACGAGAGGTTTGGAGCAATCAGCCCCAGCATTTT.

The V and J genes are TRBV7-9 and TRBJ1-6; possible D gene TRBD1, 5 bases. With 3 bases removed from V and 5 bases from J, the gap between germline ends came to 11 bases. This CDR3 contains 15 residues. The germline V gene has CDR1 SEHNR and CDR2 FQNEAQ (reference sequence). Here the CDR3 DNA reads TGTGCCAGCAGCTTCGGCGGGGGACATAATTCACCCCTCCACTTT. Translated, it gives CASSFGGGHNSPLHF.

The V gene is TRBV6-1, the J gene TRBJ1-6; TRBD1 might be the D (5 bases). Per the germline V gene, CDR1 is MNHNS and CDR2 is SASEGT. There are 12 residues in the CDR3. Trimming removed 10 bases at V and 14 bases at J, with 18 bases between. The DNA for the CDR3 is TGTGCCACCTCGGGGCTCCGGGGGACCCTCCACTTT. Translation: CATSGLRGTLHF.